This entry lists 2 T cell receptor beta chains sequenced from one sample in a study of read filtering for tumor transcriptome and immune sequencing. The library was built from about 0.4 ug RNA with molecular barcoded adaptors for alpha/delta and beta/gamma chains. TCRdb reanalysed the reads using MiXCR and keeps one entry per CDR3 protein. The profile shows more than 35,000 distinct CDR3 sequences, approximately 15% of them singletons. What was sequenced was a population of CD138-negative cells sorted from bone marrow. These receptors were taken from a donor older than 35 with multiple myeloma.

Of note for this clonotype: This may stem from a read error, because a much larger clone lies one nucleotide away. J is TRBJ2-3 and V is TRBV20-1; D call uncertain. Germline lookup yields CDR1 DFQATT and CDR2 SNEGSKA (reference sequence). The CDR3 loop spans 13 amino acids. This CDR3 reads CSASRLSADTHYF. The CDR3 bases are TGCAGTGCTAGTCGTCTATCGGCAGATACGCATTATTTT.

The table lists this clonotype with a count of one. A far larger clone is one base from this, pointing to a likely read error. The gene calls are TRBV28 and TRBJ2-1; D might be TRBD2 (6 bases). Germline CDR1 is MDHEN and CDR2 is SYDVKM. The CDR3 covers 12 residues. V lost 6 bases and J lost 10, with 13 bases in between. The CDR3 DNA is TGTGCCAGCAGCGGGAGTTACTACGAGCAGTTCTTC. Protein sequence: CASSGSYYEQFF.